This passage covers 7 T cell receptor beta chains from one sample sequenced in a study of T-cell reconstitution after alpha-beta-depleted transplantation in children. Preparation of the TCRbeta library used unique molecular identifiers. TCRdb processed the PCR reads anew with MiXCR; each CDR3 protein has one entry. The sample lists 200,000 or so distinct CDR3 sequences, under 8.5% occurring once. The sequenced sample was PBMCs, mostly from graft donor cells, obtained 360 days after TCRalphabeta/CD19-depleted stem cell transplant. Receptor source: a male patient between 2 and 9 years old who had a stem cell transplant for acute myeloid leukemia, so the T cells may come from the graft donor.

There are many counts of this clonotype. The V call is TRBV10-3, the J call TRBJ2-2; D gene uncertain. The V gene lost 3 bases and the J gene lost 6 bases, with 8 bases spanning the gap. This CDR3 spans 13 amino acids. Germline V gives CDR1 ENHRY, CDR2 SYGVKD. CDR3 bases: TGTGCCATCAGTGAAAGGGAATCCGGGGAGCTGTTTTTT. Its translation: CAISERESGELFF.

This clonotype was seen repeatedly, ten times or more. This sequence joins TRBV20-1 and TRBJ1-1; 7 bases align to TRBD1. This CDR3 contains 13 residues. CDR1 DFQATT and CDR2 SNEGSKA come from the germline V gene (reference sequence). V was clipped by 5 bases and J by 5 bases; unmatched bases: 8. CDR3 residues: CSAATGVGTEAFF. The CDR3 DNA follows: TGCAGTGCTGCTACAGGGGTAGGGACTGAAGCTTTCTTT.

This clonotype was counted a few times. The CDR3 DNA follows: TGTGCCAGCAGTTACCGACTAGCGGGAGCGCTAACAGATACGCAGTATTTT. As protein: CASSYRLAGALTDTQYF. The rearrangement links TRBV6-2 or TRBV6-3 to TRBJ2-3; the match to TRBD2 covers 12 bases. Germline V lookup: CDR1 MNHEY, CDR2 SVGEGT. The CDR3 sequence is 17 residues long. J gave up 3 bases and V 2 bases, and 6 bases lay outside the gene matches.

This clonotype was counted between two and nine times. The gene calls are TRBV5-6 and TRBJ2-7; 9 positions match TRBD2. V dropped 6 bases and J dropped 2; count of bases not matched to a gene: 9. The CDR3 consists of 15 residues. Germline CDR1 and CDR2: SGHDT and YYEEEE. The CDR3 DNA follows: TGTGCCAGCAACTTAGCGGGAGAGTTCGCCTACGAGCAGTACTTC. Protein sequence: CASNLAGEFAYEQYF.

This clonotype was seen a handful of times. The V gene is TRBV20-1, the J gene TRBJ2-3; D may match TRBD1 or TRBD2 (5 bases each). Germline V gene lookup returns CDR1 DFQATT and CDR2 SNEGSKA (reference sequence). CDR3 size: 13 residues. V was shortened by 5 bases and J by 4 bases, with 13 bases between the two germline ends. This CDR3 reads CSAPLGASDTQYF. The CDR3, as DNA: TGCAGTGCTCCTCTCGGGGCATCAGATACGCAGTATTTT.

This clonotype has just a few counts. V usage is TRBV10-2 and J usage is TRBJ1-6; maybe TRBD1 (5 bases). The germline CDR1 and CDR2 sequences are WSHSY and SAAADI. This CDR3 is 15 amino acids long. The germline V and J ends were trimmed by 0 bases and 7 bases, with 10 bases remaining between them. This chain's CDR3 is CASSESGHINSPLHF. CDR3 DNA: TGCGCCAGCAGTGAGTCCGGACACATCAATTCACCCCTCCACTTT.

This clonotype appeared many times. The chain uses TRBV29-1 and TRBJ2-6; D uncertain. Germline V gene data show CDR1 as SQVTM and CDR2 as ANQGSEA. V lost 0 bases and J lost 0, with 3 bases in between. The CDR3 loop spans 14 amino acids. The CDR3 DNA is TGCAGCGTTGAAGACAGCTCTGGGGCCAACGTCCTGACTTTC. Its protein product is CSVEDSSGANVLTF.